Below, 25 T cell receptor beta chains from the same sample are listed, as sequenced in a study of T cell repertoires in cytomegalovirus infection (dated by TCRdb to the late 2010s). The antigens for these receptors are not known. Sequencing used an Illumina HiSeq 1500. TCRdb reworked the public reads: Q25 trimming with fastp, MiXCR clone assembly, productive beta chains retained. Identical CDR3 proteins give one entry, which carries the most common genes and DNA. Here the sample has some 150,000 distinct CDR3 sequences; over 25% occur a single time. The ten largest clones take up 45% to 60% of the sample. The treatment or condition label of this sample denotes: in vitro stimulation with specific CMV peptide epitopes to enrich CMV-specific T cells. Source: CD8+ T cells from cultured PBMCs, taken from culture after CMV antigen stimulation. Receptors were obtained from a human donor in good health (CMV status not recorded). Some clones in this sample may be carry-over from other donors' samples.

This clonotype has only a few counts. This chain uses TRBV12-5 with TRBJ2-3; D is unresolved. Germline V gene sequence: CDR1 LGHNT, CDR2 FRNRAP. Trimming shortened V by 4 bases and J by 1 base, and 12 bases separated the two germline ends. CDR3 length: 15 amino acids. CDR3 region: CASGSPAEGTDTQYF. CDR3 in DNA: TGTGCTAGTGGTTCCCCCGCCGAGGGCACAGATACGCAGTATTTT.

The gene calls are TRBV7-3 and TRBJ2-3; 8 positions agree with TRBD1. The junction had 5 bases not matched to a gene; V was cut back by 7 bases and J by 5 bases. The CDR3 has 13 amino acids. Germline V gene sequence: CDR1 SGHTA, CDR2 FQGTGA. The CDR3 here is CASTQTGEDTQYF. The CDR3 DNA follows: TGTGCCAGCACCCAGACAGGGGAAGATACGCAGTATTTT.

The chain joins TRBV27 to TRBJ1-1; tentatively, D is TRBD1 (6 bases). Germline V CDR1 and CDR2: MNHEY, SMNVEV (reference sequence). V dropped 7 bases and J dropped 3 bases, with 12 bases sitting between them. This CDR3 region has 13 residues. The CDR3 loop is CASKAGVDTEAFF. CDR3 sequence (DNA): TGTGCCAGCAAGGCAGGGGTAGACACTGAAGCTTTCTTT.

This clonotype showed up just a few times. The chain joins TRBV12-3 or TRBV12-4 to TRBJ2-1; 7 positions agree with TRBD1. J gave up 5 bases and V 5 bases, and 9 bases lay outside the gene matches. This CDR3 has 15 amino acids. The CDR3 sequence: CASSDTGAGNNEQFF. As DNA, the CDR3 is TGTGCCAGCAGTGACACAGGGGCTGGGAACAATGAGCAGTTCTTC.

J is TRBJ1-2 and V is TRBV27, with 7 bases matching TRBD1. The ends lost 5 bases at V and 4 bases at J; junction bases unmatched: 16. This CDR3 comprises 17 residues. Per the germline V gene, CDR1 is MNHEY and CDR2 is SMNVEV (reference sequence). CDR3 DNA: TGTGCCAGCAGTCCCCAGCTTACAGGGGCGCTTGGCTATGGCTACACCTTC. The encoded protein is CASSPQLTGALGYGYTF.

The rearrangement links TRBV7-9 to TRBJ1-1; 8 bases fit TRBD1. The CDR3 has 15 amino acids. The V segment lost 5 bases and the J segment 1 base; nucleotides outside the gene matches: 6. Germline CDR1 is SEHNR and CDR2 is FQNEAQ (reference sequence). Here the CDR3 reads CASSTPGQENTEAFF. For the CDR3, the DNA is TGTGCCAGCAGCACGCCGGGACAGGAGAACACTGAAGCTTTCTTT.

The rearrangement joins TRBV7-3 to TRBJ2-3, with TRBD2 matching 9 bases. Germline CDR1 reads SGHTA; CDR2 reads FQGTGA. CDR3 size: 15 residues. V was pared by 6 bases and J by 0 bases, with 4 bases of the junction left unmatched. CDR3: CASSRTSVSTDTQYF. The CDR3 DNA is TGTGCCAGCAGTCGGACTAGCGTAAGCACAGATACGCAGTATTTT.

The chain is built from TRBV28 and TRBJ2-3, with 9 bases that match TRBD1. The V segment lost 3 bases and the J segment 6 bases; nucleotides outside the gene matches: 10. The CDR3 is 16 residues long. Germline V gives CDR1 MDHEN, CDR2 SYDVKM. The CDR3: CASSFTPGQGWDTQYF. DNA for the CDR3: TGTGCCAGCAGTTTTACCCCGGGACAGGGTTGGGATACGCAGTATTTT.

In its sample, this clonotype was seen a few times. The chain couples TRBV9 to TRBJ1-6; no clear D gene. Trimming stripped 5 bases from V and 1 base from J, with 16 bases between. Germline assignment: CDR1 SGDLS and CDR2 YYNGEE. The CDR3 is 17 residues long. This chain's CDR3 is CASRAGSGRSYNSPLHF. For the CDR3, the DNA is TGTGCCAGCAGGGCGGGATCAGGACGGTCCTATAATTCACCCCTCCACTTT.

This clonotype was counted only a few times. This chain links TRBV24-1 with TRBJ2-1; D may be TRBD1 (6 bases). The CDR3 contains 13 residues. Trimming shortened V by 5 bases and J by 10 bases, and 14 bases separated the two germline ends. Germline V gene sequence: CDR1 KGHDR, CDR2 SFDVKD. CDR3 loop: CATSALTGSEQFF. CDR3 DNA sequence: TGTGCCACCAGTGCCTTAACAGGGAGCGAGCAGTTCTTC.

The V call is TRBV7-2, the J call TRBJ2-2; D uncertain. This CDR3 spans 18 amino acids. Trimming removed 5 bases from V and 3 bases from J, with 22 bases in between. The germline V gene encodes CDR1 SGHTA and CDR2 FQGNSA. CDR3 nucleotides: TGTGCCAGCAGCCCACGCCCCCTTAAGACGGAAGACACCGGGGAGCTGTTTTTT. Protein: CASSPRPLKTEDTGELFF.

The chain has TRBV5-6 and TRBJ1-1; D uncertain. This CDR3 has 13 residues. The V gene lost 3 bases and the J gene lost 1 base, with 7 bases spanning the gap. Per germline, CDR1 SGHDT and CDR2 YYEEEE. This CDR3 is CASSSTGNTEAFF. CDR3 DNA sequence: TGTGCCAGCAGCTCGACGGGGAACACTGAAGCTTTCTTT.

This clonotype came up a few times. The chain combines TRBV9 with TRBJ1-2; D unclear. The ends were cut back, 5 bases at V and 8 bases at J, with 16 bases in the middle. This CDR3 contains 13 residues. From germline, CDR1 is SGDLS and CDR2 YYNGEE. CDR3 residues: CASRALGRGGYTF. Here the CDR3 DNA reads TGTGCCAGCAGGGCCCTTGGGCGAGGGGGCTACACCTTC.

This chain links TRBV12-3 or TRBV12-4 with TRBJ1-2; weak D call: TRBD1 (5 bases). This CDR3 region has 13 residues. Between the trimmed V and J ends, which lost 6 bases and 4 bases, there was a span of 12 bases. CDR3 in amino acids: CASSYPGLYGYTF. In DNA, the CDR3 is TGTGCCAGCAGCTACCCAGGGCTCTATGGCTACACCTTC.

In this sample, this clonotype turned up a few times. A read error may produce the germline difference seen at one junction end. The chain employs TRBV4-1 and TRBJ2-7; D may be TRBD1 (5 bases). The CDR3 has 13 amino acids. Germline V gene data show CDR1 as MGHRA and CDR2 as YSYEKL. The CDR3 DNA follows: TGTGCCAGCTCACCAGACAGCACCTACGAGCAGTACTTC. Its protein is CASSPDSTYEQYF.

Only a few counts were recorded for this clonotype. The chain employs TRBV19 and TRBJ1-1; the D is unclear. V lost 3 bases and J lost 10, with 24 bases in between. The CDR3 length is 16 residues. Per germline, CDR1 LNHDA and CDR2 SQIVND (reference sequence). The CDR3 DNA reads as TGTGCCAGTAGTATTGCCTTATTTTCGTCCCTCTGGGGAGCTTTCTTT. It is translated as CASSIALFSSLWGAFF.

This clonotype occurred many times. The V and J genes are TRBV4-1 and TRBJ2-2, with D perhaps being TRBD1 or TRBD2 (5 bases each). The CDR3 runs 16 residues. Trimming removed 4 bases at V and 3 bases at J, with 15 bases between. Germline V lookup: CDR1 MGHRA, CDR2 YSYEKL. In DNA, the CDR3 is TGCGCCAGCAGCCGAGACTATGGGGGTGACACCGGGGAGCTGTTTTTT. This translates into CASSRDYGGDTGELFF.

The gene calls are TRBV6-5 and TRBJ2-5; 8 bases align to TRBD2. The CDR3 has 15 residues. The germline gives CDR1 MNHEY, CDR2 SVGAGI. V lost 6 bases, J lost 5 bases, and 11 bases stayed unmatched. CDR3 DNA sequence: TGTGCCAGCAGCCTGGAAGCGGGGGAGAAGGAGACCCAGTACTTC. The encoded protein is CASSLEAGEKETQYF.

In this sample, this clonotype turned up a few times. The chain has TRBV6-1 and TRBJ2-7, with D tentatively TRBD2 (5 bases). The CDR3 consists of 16 residues. The germline V gene encodes CDR1 MNHNS and CDR2 SASEGT. V lost 0 bases and J lost 0, with 12 bases in between. The CDR3 here is CASSEAGLAVSYEQYF. In DNA form, the CDR3 reads TGTGCCAGCAGTGAAGCTGGGCTAGCCGTCTCCTACGAGCAGTACTTC.

This clonotype was counted ten times or more. The gene calls are TRBV14 and TRBJ1-1; D is ambiguous. This CDR3 comprises 14 residues. CDR1 and CDR2 from the germline V gene are SGHDN and FVKESK. V was pared by 1 base and J by 4 bases, with 10 bases between. The DNA for the CDR3 is TGTGCCAGCAGCCAAGTGGTGGGCGCCACTGAAGCTTTCTTT. Translation gives CASSQVVGATEAFF.

This clonotype has at least ten counts. The rearrangement links TRBV12-3 or TRBV12-4 to TRBJ1-1; D call uncertain. The V gene lost 0 bases and the J gene lost 2 bases, with 13 bases spanning the gap. The CDR3 has 16 residues. CDR3 in amino acids: CASSLALGQSNTEAFF. The CDR3 bases are TGTGCCAGCAGTTTAGCGCTAGGGCAGAGCAACACTGAAGCTTTCTTT.

The chain employs TRBV19 and TRBJ1-5; tentatively, D is TRBD1 (5 bases). Germline V CDR1 and CDR2: LNHDA, SQIVND (reference sequence). The CDR3 loop spans 17 amino acids. V lost 7 bases and J lost 0, with 19 bases in between. CDR3 DNA: TGTGCCAGTACCTTCTCAGGAGACAGCTATAGCAATCAGCCCCAGCATTTT. This translates into CASTFSGDSYSNQPQHF.

This clonotype has more than one count but fewer than ten. This chain uses TRBV9 with TRBJ2-7; the match to TRBD1 covers 11 bases. This CDR3 spans 14 amino acids. Losses at the gene ends were 6 bases for V and 3 bases for J; bases not matched to a gene: 5. Germline values: CDR1 SGDLS, CDR2 YYNGEE. The CDR3 sequence is CASNSGTGGYEQYF. The CDR3 bases are TGTGCCAGCAACTCCGGGACAGGGGGCTACGAGCAGTACTTC.

This clonotype was observed many times. The chain links TRBV12-3 or TRBV12-4 to TRBJ1-1; D might be TRBD1 (5 bases). This CDR3 spans 13 amino acids. V dropped 6 bases and J dropped 6 bases, with 14 bases sitting between them. The CDR3 region is CASSLRRGAEAFF. The DNA of the CDR3 is TGTGCCAGCAGCCTCCGGAGAGGGGCTGAAGCTTTCTTT.

This clonotype showed up just a few times. J is TRBJ1-5 and V is TRBV19; D possibly corresponds to TRBD1 (5 bases). The CDR3 length is 16 residues. V gave up 0 bases and J gave up 4 bases, with 13 bases separating them. The V gene's germline CDR1 is LNHDA and CDR2 SQIVND (reference sequence). In DNA form, the CDR3 reads TGTGCCAGTAGTATAGATGGGGGGTTTTGGAATCAGCCCCAGCATTTT. It codes for CASSIDGGFWNQPQHF.